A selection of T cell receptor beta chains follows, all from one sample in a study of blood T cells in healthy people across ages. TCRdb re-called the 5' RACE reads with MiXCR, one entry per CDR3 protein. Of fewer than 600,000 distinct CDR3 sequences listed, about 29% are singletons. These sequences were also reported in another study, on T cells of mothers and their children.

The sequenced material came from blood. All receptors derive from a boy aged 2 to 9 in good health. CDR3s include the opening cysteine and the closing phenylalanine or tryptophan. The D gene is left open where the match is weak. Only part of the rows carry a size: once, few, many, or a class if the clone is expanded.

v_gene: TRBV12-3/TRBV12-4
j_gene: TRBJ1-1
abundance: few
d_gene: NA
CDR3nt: TGTGCCAGCAGTTTACTTGACAGGTTGAAACGAGGGGACACTGAAGCTTTCTTT
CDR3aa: CASSLLDRLKRGDTEAFF

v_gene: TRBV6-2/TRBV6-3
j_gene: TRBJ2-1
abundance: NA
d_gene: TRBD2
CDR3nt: TGTGCCAGCAGTTACCGCGGGAGGGCCCCGTTCTTC
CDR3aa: CASSYRGRAPFF

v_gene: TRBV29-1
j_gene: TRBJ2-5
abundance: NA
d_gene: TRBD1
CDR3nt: TGCAGCTCCTCCCCCGGGACAGGCACCCAAGAGACCCAGTACTTC
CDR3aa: CSSSPGTGTQETQYF

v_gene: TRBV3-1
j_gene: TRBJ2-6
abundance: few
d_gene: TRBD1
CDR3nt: TGTGCCAGCAGCGGACGACAGGGCTCTGGGGCCAACGTCCTGACTTTC
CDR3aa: CASSGRQGSGANVLTF

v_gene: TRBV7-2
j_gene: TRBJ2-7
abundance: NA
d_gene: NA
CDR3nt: TGTGCCAGCAGCTTAGAGGGTACTTCCGTCGGCGAGCAGTACTTC
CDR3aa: CASSLEGTSVGEQYF

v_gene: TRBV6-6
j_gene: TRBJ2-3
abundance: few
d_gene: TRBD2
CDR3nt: TGTGCCAGCAGTTACTCGGGACTAGCGGGAGCAGATACGCAGTATTTT
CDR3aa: CASSYSGLAGADTQYF

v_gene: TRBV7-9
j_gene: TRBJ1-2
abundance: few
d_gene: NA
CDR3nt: TGTGCCAGCGCAGAGAGGTTTAACTATGGCTACACCTTC
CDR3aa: CASAERFNYGYTF

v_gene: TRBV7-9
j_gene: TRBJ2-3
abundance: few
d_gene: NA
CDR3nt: TGTGCCAGCAGCCTAACGGGCGGCAGGGAAACAGATACGCAGTATTTT
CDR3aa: CASSLTGGRETDTQYF

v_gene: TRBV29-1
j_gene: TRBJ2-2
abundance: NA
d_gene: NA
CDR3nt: TGCAGCGGAGGGGGACCCAATATGAGAGAGCTGTTTTTT
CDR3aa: CSGGGPNMRELFF

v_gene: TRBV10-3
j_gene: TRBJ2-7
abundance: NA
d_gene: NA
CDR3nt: TGTGCCATCAGTGAGAGACAAGGCATATACTTC
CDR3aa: CAISERQGIYF

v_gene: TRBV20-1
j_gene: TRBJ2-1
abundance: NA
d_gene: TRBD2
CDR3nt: TGCAGTGCTACCCGTGCTAGCGGTAGCTCCTACAATGAGCAGTTCTTC
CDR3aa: CSATRASGSSYNEQFF

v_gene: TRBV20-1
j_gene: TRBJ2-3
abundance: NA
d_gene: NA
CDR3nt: TGCAGTGCTAGTTGGGGGGTAGATACGCAGTATTTT
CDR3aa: CSASWGVDTQYF

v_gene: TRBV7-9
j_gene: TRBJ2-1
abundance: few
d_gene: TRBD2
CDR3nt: TGTGCCAGCAGCCGGACTAGAGCCTCCTACAATGAGCAGTTCTTC
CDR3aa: CASSRTRASYNEQFF

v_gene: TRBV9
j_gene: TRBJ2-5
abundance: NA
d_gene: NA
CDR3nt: TGTGCCAGCAGCCCCGAGGCCTTCCAAGAGACCCAGTACTTC
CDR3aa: CASSPEAFQETQYF

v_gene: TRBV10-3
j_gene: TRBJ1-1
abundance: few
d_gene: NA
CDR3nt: TGTGCCATCAGGGACAGTGTCAGAGGGATGAACACTGAAGCTTTCTTT
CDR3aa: CAIRDSVRGMNTEAFF

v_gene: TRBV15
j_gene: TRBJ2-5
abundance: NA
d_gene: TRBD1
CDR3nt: TGTGCCACCAGCCGACAGGGAATCCAAGAGACCCAGTACTTC
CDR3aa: CATSRQGIQETQYF

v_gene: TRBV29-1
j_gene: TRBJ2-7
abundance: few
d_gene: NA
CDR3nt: TGCAGCGTTGAATCTGGGGCCTACGAGCAGTACTTC
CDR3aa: CSVESGAYEQYF

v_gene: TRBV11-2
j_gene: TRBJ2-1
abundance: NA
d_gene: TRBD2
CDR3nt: TGTGCCAGCACCCGGTGGGGGACTAGCGGCGATGAGCAGTTCTTC
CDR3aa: CASTRWGTSGDEQFF

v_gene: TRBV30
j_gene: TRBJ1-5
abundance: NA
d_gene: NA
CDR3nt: TGTGCCTGGAGTGGGGAAAGAAACAATCAGCCCCAGCATTTT
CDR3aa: CAWSGERNNQPQHF

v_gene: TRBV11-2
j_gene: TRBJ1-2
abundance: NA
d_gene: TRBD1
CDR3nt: TGTGCCAGCAGCCCGGGGGACAGGGAAGCCTATGGCTACACCTTC
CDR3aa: CASSPGDREAYGYTF

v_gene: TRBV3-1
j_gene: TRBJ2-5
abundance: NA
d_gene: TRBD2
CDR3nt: TGTGCCAGCAGCCAGGCCGGGACTACTAAATACTTC
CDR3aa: CASSQAGTTKYF

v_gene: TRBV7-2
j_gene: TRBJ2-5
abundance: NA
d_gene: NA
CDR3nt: TGTGCCAGCAGCTCTTCCCGGGGAAACCAAGAGACCCAGTACTTC
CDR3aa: CASSSSRGNQETQYF

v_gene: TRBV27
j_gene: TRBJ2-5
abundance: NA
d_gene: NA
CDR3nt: TGTGCCAGCAGGGGTCCGTACCAAGAGACCCAGTACTTC
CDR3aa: CASRGPYQETQYF

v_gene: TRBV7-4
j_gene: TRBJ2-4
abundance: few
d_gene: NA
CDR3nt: TGTGCCAGCAGCTCCCCCGGGGATTCCTCGGGGAAAAACATTCAGTACTTC
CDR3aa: CASSSPGDSSGKNIQYF

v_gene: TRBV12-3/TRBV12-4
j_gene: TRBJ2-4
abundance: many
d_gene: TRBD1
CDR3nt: TGTGCCAGCAGTACAGGGGGCAAAAACATTCAGTACTTC
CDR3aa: CASSTGGKNIQYF

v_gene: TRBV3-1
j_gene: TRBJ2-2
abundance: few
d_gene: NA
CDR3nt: TGTGCCAGCAGCAGGGGGGGGCGTCACACCGGAGAGCTGTTTTTT
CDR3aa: CASSRGGRHTGELFF

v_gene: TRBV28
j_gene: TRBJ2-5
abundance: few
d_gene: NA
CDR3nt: TGTGCCAGCAGTCCAGGGGGGCACCAAGAGACCCAGTACTTC
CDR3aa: CASSPGGHQETQYF

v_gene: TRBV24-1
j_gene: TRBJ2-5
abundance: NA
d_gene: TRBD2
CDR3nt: TGTGCCACCAGTGAGGCCCGGGCGAGCGGGAGTGGAGAGACCCAGTACTTC
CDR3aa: CATSEARASGSGETQYF

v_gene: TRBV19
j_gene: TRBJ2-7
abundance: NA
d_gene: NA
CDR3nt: TGTGCCAGTAGTAGTTGGGGCAGCGGCTACGAGCAGTACTTC
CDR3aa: CASSSWGSGYEQYF

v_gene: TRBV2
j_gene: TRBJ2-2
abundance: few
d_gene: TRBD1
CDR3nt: TGTGCCAGCAGTGTCGAGGGACAGAACGCCGGGGAGCTGTTTTTT
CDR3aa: CASSVEGQNAGELFF

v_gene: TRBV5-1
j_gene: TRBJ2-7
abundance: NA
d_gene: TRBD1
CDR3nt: TGCGCCAGCAGCTTGAGGCCGGGACAGGGAGGGGGAAGCTCCTACGAGCAGTACTTC
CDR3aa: CASSLRPGQGGGSSYEQYF

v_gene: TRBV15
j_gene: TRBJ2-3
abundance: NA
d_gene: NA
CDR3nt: TGTGCCACCAGCAGAGGCGAGCGAGCGAGAATAACGCAGTATTTT
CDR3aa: CATSRGERARITQYF

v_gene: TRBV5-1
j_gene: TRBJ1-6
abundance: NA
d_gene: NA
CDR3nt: TGCGCCAGCAGCGGACGTCAAAGGGAGACCTATAATTCACCCCTCCACTTT
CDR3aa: CASSGRQRETYNSPLHF

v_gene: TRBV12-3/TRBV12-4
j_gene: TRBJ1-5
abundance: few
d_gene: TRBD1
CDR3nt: TGTGCCAGCAGTTTTAACCCCTATGGCGGGACAGGGGGCGGTCAGCCCCAGCATTTT
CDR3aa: CASSFNPYGGTGGGQPQHF

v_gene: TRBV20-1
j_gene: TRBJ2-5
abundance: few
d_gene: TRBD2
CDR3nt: TGCAGTGCTAGTCCTAGCGGGAGGATGGAGACCCAGTACTTC
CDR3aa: CSASPSGRMETQYF

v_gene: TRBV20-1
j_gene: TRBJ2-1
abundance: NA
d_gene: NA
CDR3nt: TGCAGCTCGAACCCTTACAATGAGCAGTTCTTC
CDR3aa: CSSNPYNEQFF

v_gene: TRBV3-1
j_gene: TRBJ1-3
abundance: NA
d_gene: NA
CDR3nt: TGTGCCAGCAGCTTCTTGTTTGGGAGGAGCTCTGGAAACACCATATATTTT
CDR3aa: CASSFLFGRSSGNTIYF

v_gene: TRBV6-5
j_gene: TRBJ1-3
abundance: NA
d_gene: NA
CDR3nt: TGTGCCAGCGGCCTAACAGGGAGGTTGAACACCATATATTTT
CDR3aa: CASGLTGRLNTIYF